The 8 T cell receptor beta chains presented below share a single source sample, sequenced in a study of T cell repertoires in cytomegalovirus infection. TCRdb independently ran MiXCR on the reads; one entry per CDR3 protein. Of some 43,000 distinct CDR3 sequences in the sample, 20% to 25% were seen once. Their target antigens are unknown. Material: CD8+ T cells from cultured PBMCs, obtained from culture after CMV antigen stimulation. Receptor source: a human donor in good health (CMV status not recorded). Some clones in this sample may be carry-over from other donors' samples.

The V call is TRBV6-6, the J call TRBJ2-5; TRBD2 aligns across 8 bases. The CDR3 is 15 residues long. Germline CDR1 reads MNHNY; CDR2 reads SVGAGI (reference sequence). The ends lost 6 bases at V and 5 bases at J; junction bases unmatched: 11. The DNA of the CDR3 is TGTGCCAGCAGCGTAGTGGCGGGGGGTGATGAGACCCAGTACTTC. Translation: CASSVVAGGDETQYF.

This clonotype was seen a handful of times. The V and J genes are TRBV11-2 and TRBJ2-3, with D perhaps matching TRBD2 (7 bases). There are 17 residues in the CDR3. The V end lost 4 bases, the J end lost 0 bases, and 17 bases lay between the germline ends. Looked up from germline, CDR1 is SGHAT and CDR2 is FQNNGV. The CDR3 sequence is CASSSGWGGHSTDTQYF. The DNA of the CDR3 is TGTGCCAGCAGCTCCGGGTGGGGGGGACACAGCACAGATACGCAGTATTTT.

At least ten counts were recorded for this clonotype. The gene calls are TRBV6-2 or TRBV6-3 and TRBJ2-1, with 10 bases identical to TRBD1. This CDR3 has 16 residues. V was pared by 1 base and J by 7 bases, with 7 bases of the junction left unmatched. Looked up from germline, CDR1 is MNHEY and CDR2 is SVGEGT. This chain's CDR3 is CASSYLGQGDRNEQFF. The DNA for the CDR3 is TGTGCCAGCAGTTACTTAGGACAGGGGGATAGGAATGAGCAGTTCTTC.

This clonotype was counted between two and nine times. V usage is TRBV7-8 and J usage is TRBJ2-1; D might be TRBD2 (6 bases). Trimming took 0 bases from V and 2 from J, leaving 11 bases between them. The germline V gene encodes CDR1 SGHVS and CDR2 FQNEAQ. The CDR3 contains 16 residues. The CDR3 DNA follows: TGTGCCAGCAGCTTAGCGCTCGCGGGACCCTACAATGAGCAGTTCTTC. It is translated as CASSLALAGPYNEQFF.

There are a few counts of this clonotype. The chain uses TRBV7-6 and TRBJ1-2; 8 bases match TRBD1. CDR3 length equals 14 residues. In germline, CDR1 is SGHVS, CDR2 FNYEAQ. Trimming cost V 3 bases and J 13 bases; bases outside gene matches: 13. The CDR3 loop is CASSLSDRASAATF. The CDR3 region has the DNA TGTGCCAGCAGCTTGTCGGACAGGGCCTCCGCGGCCACCTTC. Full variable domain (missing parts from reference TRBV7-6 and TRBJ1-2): GAGVSQSPRYKVTKRGQDVALRCDPISGHVSLYWYRQALGQGPEFLTYFNYEAQQDKSGLPNDRFSAERPEGSISTLTIQRTEQRDSAMYRCASSLSDRASAATFGSGTRLTVV.

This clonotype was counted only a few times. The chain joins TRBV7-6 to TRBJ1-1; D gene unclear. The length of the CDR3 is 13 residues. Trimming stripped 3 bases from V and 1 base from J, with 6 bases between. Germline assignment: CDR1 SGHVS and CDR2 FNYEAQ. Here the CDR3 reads CASSFAENTEAFF. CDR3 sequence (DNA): TGTGCCAGCAGCTTTGCAGAGAACACTGAAGCTTTCTTT.

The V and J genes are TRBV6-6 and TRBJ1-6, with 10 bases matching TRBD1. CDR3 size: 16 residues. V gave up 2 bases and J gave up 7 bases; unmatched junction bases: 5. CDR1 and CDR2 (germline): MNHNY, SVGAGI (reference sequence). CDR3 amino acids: CASSYRTGGMNSPLHF. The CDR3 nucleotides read TGTGCCAGCAGTTACAGGACAGGGGGGATGAATTCACCCCTCCACTTT.

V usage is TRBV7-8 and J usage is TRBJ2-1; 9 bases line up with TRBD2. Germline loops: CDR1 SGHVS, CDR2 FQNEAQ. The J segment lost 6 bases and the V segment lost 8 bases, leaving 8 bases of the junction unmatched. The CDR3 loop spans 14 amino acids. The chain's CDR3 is CASVRRGGGNEQFF. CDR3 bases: TGTGCCAGCGTGCGGCGGGGGGGAGGCAATGAGCAGTTCTTC.